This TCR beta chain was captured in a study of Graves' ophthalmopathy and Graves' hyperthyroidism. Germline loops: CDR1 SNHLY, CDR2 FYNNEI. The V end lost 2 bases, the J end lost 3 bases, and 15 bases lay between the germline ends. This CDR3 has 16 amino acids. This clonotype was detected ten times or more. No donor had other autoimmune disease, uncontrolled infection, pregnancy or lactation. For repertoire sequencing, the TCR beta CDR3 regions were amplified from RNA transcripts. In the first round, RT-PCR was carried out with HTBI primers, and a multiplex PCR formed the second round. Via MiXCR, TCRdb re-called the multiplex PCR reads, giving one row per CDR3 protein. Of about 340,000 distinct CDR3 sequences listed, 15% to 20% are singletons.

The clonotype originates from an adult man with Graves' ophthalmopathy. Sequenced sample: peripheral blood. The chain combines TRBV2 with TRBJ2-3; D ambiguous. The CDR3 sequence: CASSESAGPATDTQYF. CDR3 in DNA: TGTGCCAGCAGTGAATCGGCTGGCCCAGCGACAGATACGCAGTATTTT.